This TCR beta chain was sequenced in a study of response to subunit inactivated influenza vaccine. Study-level findings and limits: Researchers suggested that each seasonal influenza vaccination recruits few new T cells.

One entry per CDR3 protein, called by TCRdb with MiXCR from the RT-PCR reads. The table includes roughly 290,000 distinct CDR3 sequences, 21% detected once. This CDR3 is 16 amino acids long. Trimming removed 0 bases from V and 6 bases from J; junction bases left unmatched: 2. Per the germline V gene, CDR1 is MNHEY and CDR2 is SVGAGI. As for this clonotype: Its antigen is not identified.

This chain uses TRBV6-5 with TRBJ2-1, with 13 bases lining up with TRBD2. Sequencing was performed on PBMCs from blood, taken 21 months after vaccination. The sequence derives from a man between 50 and 75 years old who received an inactivated influenza vaccine. The CDR3 DNA sequence: TGTGCCAGCAGTTACTCGGGACTAGCGGGAACCAATGAGCAGTTCTTC. This gives the protein CASSYSGLAGTNEQFF.